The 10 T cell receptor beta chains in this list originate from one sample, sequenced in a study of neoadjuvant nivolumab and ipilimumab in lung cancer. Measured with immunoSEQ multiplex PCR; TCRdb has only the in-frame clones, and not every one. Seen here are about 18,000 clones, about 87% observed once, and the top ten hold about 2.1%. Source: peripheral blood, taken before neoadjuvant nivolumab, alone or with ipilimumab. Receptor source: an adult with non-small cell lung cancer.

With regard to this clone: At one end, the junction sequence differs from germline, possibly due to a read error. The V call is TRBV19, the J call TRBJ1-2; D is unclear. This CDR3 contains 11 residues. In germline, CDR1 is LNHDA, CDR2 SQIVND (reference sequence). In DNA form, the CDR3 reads TGTGCCCGTAGTCGCAGCTATGGCTACACCTTC. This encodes CARSRSYGYTF.

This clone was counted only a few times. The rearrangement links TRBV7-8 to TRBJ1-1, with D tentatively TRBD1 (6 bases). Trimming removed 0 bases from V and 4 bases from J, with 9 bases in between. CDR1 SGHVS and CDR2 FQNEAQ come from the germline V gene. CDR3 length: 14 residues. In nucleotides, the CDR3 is TGTGCCAGCAGCTTAGCTTGGGGGCCCACTGAAGCTTTCTTT. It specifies CASSLAWGPTEAFF.

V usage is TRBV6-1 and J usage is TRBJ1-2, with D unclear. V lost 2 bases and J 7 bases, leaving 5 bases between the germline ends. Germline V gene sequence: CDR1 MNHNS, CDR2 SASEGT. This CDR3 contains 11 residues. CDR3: CASSEWSGYTF. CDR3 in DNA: TGTGCCAGCAGTGAATGGTCTGGCTACACCTTC.

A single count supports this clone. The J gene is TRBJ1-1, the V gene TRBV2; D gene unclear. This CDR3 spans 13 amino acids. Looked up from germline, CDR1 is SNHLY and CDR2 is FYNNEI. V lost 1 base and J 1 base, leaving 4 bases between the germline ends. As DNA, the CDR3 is TGTGCCAGCAGTGAAGAATCGAACACTGAAGCTTTCTTT. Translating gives CASSEESNTEAFF.

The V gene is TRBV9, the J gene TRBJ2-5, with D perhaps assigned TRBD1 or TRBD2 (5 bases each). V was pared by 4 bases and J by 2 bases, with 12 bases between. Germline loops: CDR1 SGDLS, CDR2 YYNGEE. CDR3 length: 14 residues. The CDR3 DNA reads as TGTGCCAGCAGCTTTCGGGACGGTCAAGAGACCCAGTACTTC. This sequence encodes CASSFRDGQETQYF.

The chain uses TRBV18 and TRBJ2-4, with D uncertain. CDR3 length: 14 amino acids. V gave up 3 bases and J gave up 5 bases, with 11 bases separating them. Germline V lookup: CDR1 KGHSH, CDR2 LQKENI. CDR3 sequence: CASSPSDRQNIQYF. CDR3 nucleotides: TGTGCCAGCTCACCCTCGGACCGTCAAAACATTCAGTACTTC.

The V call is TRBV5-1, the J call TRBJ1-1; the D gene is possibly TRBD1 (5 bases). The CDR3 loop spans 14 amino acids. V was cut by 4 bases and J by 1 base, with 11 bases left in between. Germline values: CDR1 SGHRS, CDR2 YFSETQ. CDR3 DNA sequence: TGCGCCAGCAGCCGGGAGGGGAAGAACACTGAAGCTTTCTTT. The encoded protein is CASSREGKNTEAFF.

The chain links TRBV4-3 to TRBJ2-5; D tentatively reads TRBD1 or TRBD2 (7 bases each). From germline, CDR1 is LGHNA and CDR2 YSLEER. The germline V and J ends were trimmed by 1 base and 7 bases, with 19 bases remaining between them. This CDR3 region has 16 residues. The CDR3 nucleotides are TGCGCCAGCAGCCAAGGACGGCAGGGGGGGCTTGGGACCCAGTACTTC. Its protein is CASSQGRQGGLGTQYF.

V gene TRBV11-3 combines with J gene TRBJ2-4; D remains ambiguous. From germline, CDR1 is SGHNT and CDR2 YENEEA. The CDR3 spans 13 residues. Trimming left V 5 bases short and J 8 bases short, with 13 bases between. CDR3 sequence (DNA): TGTGCCAGCAGCCAAACTGCTAGGGACATTCAGTACTTC. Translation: CASSQTARDIQYF. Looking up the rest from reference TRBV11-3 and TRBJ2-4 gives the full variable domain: EAGVVQSPRYKIIEKKQPVAFWCNPISGHNTLYWYLQNLGQGPELLIRYENEEAVDDSQLPKDRFSAERLKGVDSTLKIQPAELGDSAVYLCASSQTARDIQYFGAGTRLSVL.

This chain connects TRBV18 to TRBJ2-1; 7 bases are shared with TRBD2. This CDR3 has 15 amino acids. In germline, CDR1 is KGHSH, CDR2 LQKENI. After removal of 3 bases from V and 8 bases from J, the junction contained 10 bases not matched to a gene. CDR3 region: CASSPREKSVDEQFF. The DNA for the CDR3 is TGTGCCAGCTCACCGCGGGAGAAGTCAGTCGATGAGCAGTTCTTC.